The rows below give T cell receptor beta chains drawn from one sample of a study of T-cell reconstitution after alpha-beta-depleted transplantation in children. TCRdb re-analysed the PCR reads in MiXCR, keeping a single row per CDR3 protein. Among around 700,000 distinct CDR3 sequences, around 13% were seen once, and the ten largest hold approximately 0.8%. The source material was PBMCs, sampled before TCRalphabeta/CD19-depleted stem cell transplant. These receptors originate from a girl under 10 years old with congenital amegakaryocytic thrombocytopenia, due to receive a stem cell transplant. CDR3s include the opening cysteine and the closing phenylalanine or tryptophan. The D gene is left open where the match is weak. Some rows have no size entry. The others give once, few or many, or a class for an expanded clone.

>17|TRBV20-1|TRBJ2-2|TRBD1|many
CSARKDRAVLGTGELFF
TGCAGTGCTAGAAAAGACAGGGCCGTTCTAGGCACCGGGGAGCTGTTTTTT
>14|TRBV12-3/TRBV12-4|TRBJ2-5|.|few
CASSLPSAPGTQYF
TGTGCCAGCAGTTTGCCGAGCGCCCCAGGGACCCAGTACTTC
>16|TRBV5-1|TRBJ2-5|.|once
CASSLTGATLQETQYF
TGCGCCAGCAGCTTAACTGGGGCCACTCTTCAAGAGACCCAGTACTTC
>16|TRBV5-1|TRBJ2-3|.|.
CASSLGSWRDTDTQYF
TGCGCCAGCAGCTTGGGAAGTTGGCGGGACACAGATACGCAGTATTTT
>15|TRBV5-1|TRBJ2-2|.|many
CASRVGTPNTGELFF
TGCGCCAGCAGAGTCGGGACACCAAACACCGGGGAGCTGTTTTTT
>15|TRBV5-1|TRBJ2-7|.|many
CASRSTAIESYEQYF
TGCGCCAGCCGGTCGACAGCGATAGAATCCTACGAGCAGTACTTC
>14|TRBV5-1|TRBJ1-2|.|few
CASSSQLGYYGYTF
TGCGCCAGCAGCTCGCAACTCGGCTACTATGGCTACACCTTC
>17|TRBV12-3/TRBV12-4|TRBJ2-1|.|few
CASSLNFRVSGYNEQFF
TGTGCCAGCAGTTTAAATTTTAGGGTTAGCGGTTACAATGAGCAGTTCTTC
>13|TRBV12-3/TRBV12-4|TRBJ1-5|.|.
CASNLGSNQPQHF
TGTGCCAGCAATCTCGGCAGCAATCAGCCCCAGCATTTT
>21|TRBV15|TRBJ2-1|TRBD2|few
CATSRFSPGLGPRSSYNEQFF
TGTGCCACCAGCAGATTCAGCCCGGGACTAGGACCTCGGAGCTCCTACAATGAGCAGTTCTTC
>15|TRBV6-5|TRBJ2-5|TRBD2|many
CASSYSAGEGETQYF
TGTGCCAGCAGTTACTCCGCGGGGGAGGGAGAGACCCAGTACTTC
>15|TRBV5-1|TRBJ2-2|.|.
CASSVGGQSTGELFF
TGCGCCAGCAGCGTCGGAGGGCAGTCCACCGGGGAGCTGTTTTTT
>15|TRBV20-1|TRBJ2-1|TRBD2|many
CSAGLAGGPQNEQFF
TGCAGTGCTGGACTAGCGGGAGGACCTCAGAATGAGCAGTTCTTC
>15|TRBV7-9|TRBJ2-7|.|few
CASSLSEQDSYEQYF
TGTGCCAGCAGCTTATCGGAACAAGACTCCTACGAGCAGTACTTC
>17|TRBV10-3|TRBJ2-4|TRBD1|many
CAIRAQGPETAKNIQYF
TGTGCCATCAGAGCACAGGGGCCTGAGACTGCCAAAAACATTCAGTACTTC
>15|TRBV30|TRBJ2-1|TRBD2|many
CAWSVKLAGYNEQFF
TGTGCCTGGAGTGTAAAATTAGCGGGGTACAATGAGCAGTTCTTC
>15|TRBV7-9|TRBJ1-6|.|few
CASSLAPRPNSPLHF
TGTGCCAGCAGCTTAGCGCCACGGCCTAATTCACCCCTCCACTTT
>15|TRBV20-1|TRBJ2-3|.|many
CSATDRARGTDTQYF
TGCAGTGCAACCGACAGGGCCCGGGGGACAGATACGCAGTATTTT
>12|TRBV6-5|TRBJ2-5|.|many
CATSADQETQYF
TGTGCCACCTCAGCTGACCAAGAGACCCAGTACTTC
>14|TRBV20-1|TRBJ1-1|.|many
CSATARVLNTEAFF
TGCAGTGCTACAGCAAGGGTCCTGAACACTGAAGCTTTCTTT
>16|TRBV28|TRBJ2-3|.|few
CASSPSLHSPSDTQYF
TGTGCCAGCAGCCCCAGTCTCCACAGCCCTTCAGATACGCAGTATTTT
>15|TRBV12-3/TRBV12-4|TRBJ2-1|.|many
CASSFGASSYNEQFF
TGTGCCAGCAGTTTCGGAGCTAGCTCCTACAATGAGCAGTTCTTC
>13|TRBV12-3/TRBV12-4|TRBJ2-5|TRBD1|.
CASSRQGPETQYF
TGTGCCAGCAGTAGACAGGGTCCGGAGACCCAGTACTTC
>13|TRBV6-6|TRBJ2-1|TRBD1|.
CASRPGQINEQFF
TGTGCCAGCAGGCCGGGACAGATCAATGAGCAGTTCTTC
>16|TRBV9|TRBJ2-1|TRBD1|.
CASSPQGAPGYNEQFF
TGTGCCAGCAGCCCCCAGGGGGCCCCGGGATACAATGAGCAGTTCTTC
>12|TRBV20-1|TRBJ2-1|TRBD1|many
CSARQGANEQFF
TGCAGTGCCCGACAGGGGGCGAATGAGCAGTTCTTC
>15|TRBV20-1|TRBJ2-1|TRBD2|many
CSARGGGISYNEQFF
TGCAGTGCTAGGGGCGGGGGGATCTCCTACAATGAGCAGTTCTTC
>13|TRBV20-1|TRBJ2-5|.|few
CSARADNGKTQYF
TGCAGTGCTAGAGCTGACAATGGGAAGACCCAGTACTTC
>15|TRBV5-1|TRBJ2-1|.|many
CASSVRGGVGNEQFF
TGCGCCAGCAGCGTGCGGGGTGGAGTAGGGAATGAGCAGTTCTTC
>20|TRBV12-3/TRBV12-4|TRBJ2-1|.|.
CASSLFSFWTAVAYYNEQFF
TGTGCCAGCAGTTTATTTAGTTTTTGGACAGCCGTTGCTTATTACAATGAGCAGTTCTTC
>11|TRBV12-3/TRBV12-4|TRBJ2-3|.|many
CASALSDTQYF
TGTGCCAGCGCACTGTCAGATACGCAGTATTTT
>17|TRBV7-9|TRBJ2-1|TRBD2|many
CASSPWQAGGPYNEQFF
TGTGCCAGCAGCCCTTGGCAAGCGGGAGGACCCTACAATGAGCAGTTCTTC
>15|TRBV7-3|TRBJ2-1|.|many
CASSSVGPSYNEQFF
TGTGCCAGCAGCTCCGTGGGACCTTCCTACAATGAGCAGTTCTTC
>13|TRBV4-1|TRBJ1-1|.|many
CASSQVENTEAFF
TGCGCCAGCAGCCAAGTGGAGAACACTGAAGCTTTCTTT
>15|TRBV18|TRBJ2-3|TRBD2|many
CASSPIREGRDTQYF
TGTGCCAGCTCACCCATCCGGGAGGGAAGAGATACGCAGTATTTT
>15|TRBV20-1|TRBJ2-1|TRBD2|.
CSAAGEGAWVNEQFF
TGCAGTGCTGCGGGGGAGGGAGCGTGGGTCAATGAGCAGTTCTTC
>15|TRBV20-1|TRBJ2-2|TRBD2|.
CSARVAGLDTGELFF
TGCAGTGCTAGAGTAGCGGGGTTGGACACCGGGGAGCTGTTTTTT
>14|TRBV21-1|TRBJ1-1|.|.
CASGGGQEVTEAFF
TGTGCCAGCGGTGGGGGACAGGAGGTCACTGAAGCTTTCTTT
>14|TRBV12-3/TRBV12-4|TRBJ2-7|.|few
CASSPGTPPYEQYF
TGTGCCAGCAGCCCCGGGACTCCACCCTACGAGCAGTACTTC
>14|TRBV9|TRBJ2-7|.|few
CASSVGVGAYEQYF
TGTGCCAGCAGCGTAGGAGTGGGAGCCTACGAGCAGTACTTC
>15|TRBV9|TRBJ2-7|.|many
CASSPYSNWEDEQYF
TGTGCCAGCAGCCCCTATTCAAACTGGGAGGACGAGCAGTACTTC
>13|TRBV24-1|TRBJ1-2|.|many
CATSDGDGYGYTF
TGTGCCACCAGTGATGGGGACGGCTATGGCTACACCTTC
>14|TRBV12-3/TRBV12-4|TRBJ1-5|.|many
CASSLDRATRPQHF
TGTGCCAGCAGTTTAGACAGGGCAACACGTCCCCAGCATTTT
>15|TRBV27|TRBJ2-1|.|many
CASSSLALVNNEQFF
TGTGCCAGCAGTTCTCTAGCGCTAGTTAACAATGAGCAGTTCTTC
>14|TRBV5-1|TRBJ1-4|.|few
CASSLYPTNEKLFF
TGCGCCAGCAGCTTGTACCCCACTAATGAAAAACTGTTTTTT
>12|TRBV20-1|TRBJ2-5|.|many
CSADGVGETQYF
TGCAGTGCTGACGGGGTAGGGGAGACCCAGTACTTC
>16|TRBV4-1|TRBJ2-2|.|.
CASSQGGLRNTGELFF
TGCGCCAGCAGCCAAGGGGGACTCCGGAACACCGGGGAGCTGTTTTTT
>15|TRBV12-3/TRBV12-4|TRBJ2-1|TRBD2|many
CASNPSGREYNEQFF
TGTGCCAGCAACCCTAGCGGGAGGGAGTACAATGAGCAGTTCTTC
>16|TRBV7-9|TRBJ2-2|TRBD2|.
CASTSLNRLASGELFF
TGTGCCAGCACCTCCTTAAACCGACTAGCGTCGGGGGAGCTGTTTTTT
>15|TRBV3-1|TRBJ2-7|.|many
CASSQGTGSSYEQYF
TGTGCCAGCAGCCAAGGAACAGGTAGCTCCTACGAGCAGTACTTC
>13|TRBV20-1|TRBJ2-3|.|.
CSFRDGSTDTQYF
TGCAGTTTCCGGGACGGTAGCACAGATACGCAGTATTTT
>17|TRBV12-3/TRBV12-4|TRBJ1-2|TRBD1|many
CASSLKVGGTGSFGYTF
TGTGCCAGCAGTTTAAAAGTAGGGGGGACAGGGTCGTTTGGCTACACCTTC
>15|TRBV5-1|TRBJ2-1|TRBD1|.
CASSSGQGANNEQFF
TGCGCCAGCAGCTCCGGACAGGGCGCCAACAATGAGCAGTTCTTC
>15|TRBV28|TRBJ2-7|.|many
CASSLATGVLYEQYF
TGTGCCAGCAGTTTAGCCACGGGAGTCTTGTACGAGCAGTACTTC
>14|TRBV20-1|TRBJ2-7|TRBD1|many
CSAKYRDRGYEQYF
TGCAGTGCTAAGTACCGTGACAGGGGTTACGAGCAGTACTTC